Following are 27 T cell receptor beta chains from one sample sequenced in a study of spatial heterogeneity in lung cancer (dated by TCRdb to between 2019 and 2020). Broad study findings and their caveats: The number of expanded intratumoral alpha and beta TCRs correlated with the tumor nonsynonymous mutation count.

The time point tag for this specimen amounts to: sample taken at primary tumor resection. Their antigens remain unidentified. The library was built by means of 5' RACE. The sequencer was a NextSeq 500. TCRdb applied fastp at Q25 and MiXCR to the public reads, then kept only in-frame beta chains. Rows merge per CDR3 protein into single entries with the most common DNA and genes. This sample has fewer than 20,000 distinct CDR3 sequences in its table, and approximately 7% of those were observed once. Of the sample, around 19% is held by the ten largest clones. The specimen comprised lung tumor tissue, sampled at surgery. These TCRs come from a female donor with early-stage non-small cell lung cancer.

On this clonotype itself: At one of its ends the junction is not consistent with the germline gene, which may arise from a read error. Because this beta chain is a stray read in a library intended to capture alpha chains, its abundance should not be given much weight. The rearrangement uses TRBV18 and TRBJ1-6, with 10 bases fitting TRBD1. The germline gives CDR1 KGHSH, CDR2 LQKENI. This CDR3 has 13 amino acids. The CDR3 loop reads CANSPGQGLPLHF. As DNA, the CDR3 is TGTGCCAACTCACCGGGACAGGGGTTACCCCTCCACTTT.

This clonotype was recorded many times. This beta chain represents an off-target read in a library built for alpha chains; its size is of limited meaning. The chain employs TRBV20-1 and TRBJ1-1, with D uncertain. V was clipped by 1 base and J by 1 base, with 4 bases between them. The CDR3 spans 12 residues. Germline CDR1 and CDR2: DFQATT and SNEGSKA (reference sequence). DNA of the CDR3: TGCAGTGCTAGAGTCAGGAACACTGAAGCTTTCTTT. Translated, it gives CSARVRNTEAFF.

This clonotype was seen only a few times. Because the library targeted alpha chains, this beta chain is an off-target read whose size means little. The CDR3 loop reads CASSEAGAFSGANVLTF. The DNA of the CDR3 is TGTGCCAGCAGTGAGGCAGGCGCCTTCTCTGGGGCCAACGTCCTGACTTTC. The genes are TRBV28 and TRBJ2-6; D is undetermined. The CDR3 extends over 17 amino acids. The V gene lost 5 bases and the J gene lost 0 bases, with 14 bases spanning the gap. From germline, CDR1 is MDHEN and CDR2 SYDVKM.

A note on this clonotype: Given a much more abundant clone one base away, this may be a read error. With the library built for alpha chains, this beta chain is off target and its frequency is not meaningful. This chain links TRBV5-6 with TRBJ1-4; TRBD1 aligns across 7 bases. After removal of 3 bases from V and 8 bases from J, the junction contained 7 bases not matched to a gene. Germline values: CDR1 SGHDT, CDR2 YYEEEE. The CDR3 is made up of 14 amino acids. The CDR3 bases are TGTGCCAGCAGCTCGACAGGGAACAGCGAAAAACTGTTTTTT. Protein product: CASSSTGNSEKLFF.

This clonotype was picked up many times. Within a library made for alpha chains, this beta chain is off target, and its count is uninformative. The chain uses TRBV6-6 and TRBJ1-4; D perhaps matches TRBD1 (5 bases). This CDR3 contains 14 residues. Between the trimmed V and J ends, which lost 5 bases and 8 bases, there was a span of 15 bases. From germline, CDR1 is MNHNY and CDR2 SVGAGI (reference sequence). The CDR3 sequence: CASSGGEVGEKLFF. CDR3 DNA sequence: TGTGCCAGCAGTGGGGGGGAAGTCGGGGAAAAACTGTTTTTT.

As to this clonotype: A much bigger clone sits one base away, suggesting this may be a read error. This beta chain appears as a stray read in a library generated for alpha chains; its size is not informative. The rearrangement joins TRBV29-1 to TRBJ1-2; 8 bases align to TRBD1. V dropped 4 bases and J dropped 4; count of bases not matched to a gene: 14. Germline V lookup: CDR1 SQVTM, CDR2 ANQGSEA. The length of the CDR3 is 16 residues. CDR3 protein: CSVAPSTGERGYGYTF. The DNA of the CDR3 is TGCAGCGTTGCCCCCTCGACAGGGGAGCGAGGCTATGGCTACACCTTC.

This clonotype is categorized as large. This beta chain is an off-target read within a library intended for alpha chains, so its frequency means little. The chain employs TRBV9 and TRBJ2-1; no clear D. V dropped 0 bases and J dropped 7 bases, with 8 bases sitting between them. Germline loops: CDR1 SGDLS, CDR2 YYNGEE. The length of the CDR3 is 13 residues. The CDR3 nucleotides are TGTGCCAGCAGCGTAGCTACGAAGAATGAGCAGTTCTTC. Amino acids: CASSVATKNEQFF.

The table lists this clonotype with many counts. This beta chain is a stray sequence in a library constructed for alpha chains; its clone size is not meaningful. This sequence joins TRBV9 and TRBJ2-7; D tentatively fits TRBD1 or TRBD2 (5 bases each). CDR1 SGDLS and CDR2 YYNGEE come from the germline V gene. The V end lost 4 bases, the J end lost 3 bases, and 20 bases lay between the germline ends. The CDR3 is 16 amino acids. The CDR3: CASSFTGAPNNYEQYF. The CDR3 nucleotides are TGTGCCAGCAGCTTTACCGGGGCCCCCAATAACTACGAGCAGTACTTC.

As to this clonotype: Because the library targeted alpha chains, this beta chain is an off-target read whose size means little. The chain joins TRBV18 to TRBJ2-5; weak D call: TRBD2 (6 bases). The CDR3 is 16 residues long. Trimming removed 0 bases from V and 5 bases from J, with 16 bases in between. Germline V CDR1 and CDR2: KGHSH, LQKENI. The CDR3 protein is CASSPPNGDGGETQYF. The DNA of the CDR3 is TGTGCCAGCTCACCACCGAACGGGGACGGAGGGGAGACCCAGTACTTC.

At least ten counts were recorded for this clonotype. This beta chain is an unintended read in a library built for alpha chains; its size means little. The chain is built from TRBV7-2 and TRBJ1-1; TRBD1 is a possible D gene (6 bases). Germline CDR1 and CDR2: SGHTA and FQGNSA. Trimming cost V 5 bases and J 4 bases, with 14 bases left between them. The CDR3 runs to 14 residues. CDR3 nucleotide sequence: TGTGCCAGCAGCACCTTCAGGGGCCGCACTGAAGCTTTCTTT. Translation: CASSTFRGRTEAFF.

The sample holds many counts of this clonotype. Since it is a stray read in a library aimed at alpha chains, this beta chain has a size that is not meaningful. The CDR3: CASSLGSNQPQHF. Written as DNA, the CDR3 is TGTGCCAGCAGTTTAGGGAGCAATCAGCCCCAGCATTTT. This chain connects TRBV27 to TRBJ1-5; D remains unclear. This CDR3 is built from 13 residues. V was cut by 2 bases and J by 1 base, with 3 bases left in between. The germline V gene encodes CDR1 MNHEY and CDR2 SMNVEV (reference sequence).

This clonotype was seen ten or more times. This beta chain is an unintended read in a library built for alpha chains; its size means little. The gene calls are TRBV5-1 and TRBJ2-3; D unresolved. The CDR3 length is 13 residues. The germline V and J ends were trimmed by 0 bases and 2 bases, with 4 bases remaining between them. CDR1 and CDR2 from the germline V gene are SGHRS and YFSETQ. The CDR3 reads CASSLDSTDTQYF. In DNA, the CDR3 is TGCGCCAGCAGCTTGGACTCCACAGATACGCAGTATTTT.

There are many counts of this clonotype. Since it is a stray read in a library aimed at alpha chains, this beta chain has a size that is not meaningful. The gene calls are TRBV9 and TRBJ1-6; the D gene is possibly TRBD1 (5 bases). Germline CDR1 is SGDLS and CDR2 is YYNGEE. V was shortened by 3 bases and J by 5 bases, with 9 bases between the two germline ends. The CDR3 is 14 amino acids. In DNA, the CDR3 is TGTGCCAGCAGCGAGGGGCCTCATAATTCACCCCTCCACTTT. This sequence encodes CASSEGPHNSPLHF.

This clonotype is classed as medium-sized (0.01 to 0.1%). Since the library was made to target alpha chains, this beta chain is a stray read and its abundance is not meaningful. The chain combines TRBV18 with TRBJ2-7; 11 bases are a match to TRBD1. In germline, CDR1 is KGHSH, CDR2 LQKENI. The junction had 6 bases not matched to a gene; V was cut back by 4 bases and J by 4 bases. There are 15 residues in the CDR3. In nucleotides, the CDR3 is TGTGCCAGCTCACGGACCGGGACAGGGGGATACGAGCAGTACTTC. This codes for CASSRTGTGGYEQYF.

In the case of this clonotype: This beta chain is off target for a library built for alpha chains, so its abundance means little. The genes are TRBV6-5 and TRBJ1-2, with 9 positions matching TRBD1. CDR3 length: 18 amino acids. The germline CDR1 and CDR2 sequences are MNHEY and SVGAGI. V lost 2 bases to trimming and J lost 0 bases; unmatched junction nucleotides: 10. The CDR3 reads CASSYGGTGSIANYGYTF. The DNA for the CDR3 is TGTGCCAGCAGTTACGGTGGGACAGGGTCAATAGCTAACTATGGCTACACCTTC.

The table lists this clonotype with many counts. This beta chain came through as a stray read in a library set up for alpha chains, and its size says little. This chain uses TRBV24-1 with TRBJ2-3, with 7 bases fitting TRBD2. The V gene's germline CDR1 is KGHDR and CDR2 SFDVKD. With 1 base clipped from V and 6 bases from J, the junction kept 15 bases outside the gene matches. The CDR3 is made up of 18 amino acids. The DNA of the CDR3 is TGTGCCACCAGTGATTTTAAGCTACTAGCGCGGACCACCGATACGCAGTATTTT. This encodes CATSDFKLLARTTDTQYF.

A word on this clonotype: This beta chain is an off-target read within a library intended for alpha chains, so its frequency means little. CDR3 sequence (DNA): TGTGCCAGCAGCCAAGCCCTAGGGGGGGCCGACGAGCAGTACTTC. This codes for CASSQALGGADEQYF. The chain couples TRBV4-2 to TRBJ2-7, with a possible D match to TRBD2 (7 bases). This CDR3 is 15 amino acids long. Trimming cost V 1 base and J 5 bases, with 15 bases left between them. The V gene's germline CDR1 is LGHNA and CDR2 YNFKEQ.

This clonotype was picked up a small number of times. Little can be read into the size of this beta chain, an off-target read in a library designed for alpha chains. V gene TRBV27 combines with J gene TRBJ1-5, with 11 bases lining up with TRBD1. The germline gives CDR1 MNHEY, CDR2 SMNVEV (reference sequence). This CDR3 comprises 14 residues. With V trimmed by 5 bases and J by 9 bases, 6 bases remained unmatched. The CDR3 loop is CASSTGQGERPQHF. Written as DNA, the CDR3 is TGTGCCAGCAGTACGGGACAGGGGGAGCGGCCCCAGCATTTT.

This clonotype was seen many times. This beta chain came through as a stray read in a library set up for alpha chains, and its size says little. V is TRBV7-3 and J is TRBJ1-1, with D perhaps TRBD1 (6 bases). The CDR3 is 14 amino acids. V lost 5 bases to trimming and J lost 4 bases, with 14 bases between them. Germline CDR1 and CDR2: SGHTA and FQGTGA. The CDR3 DNA reads as TGTGCCAGCAGCCAAGGGGGGCCGGCCACTGAAGCTTTCTTT. It codes for CASSQGGPATEAFF.

By share, this clonotype ranks as medium-sized. This beta chain is an unintended read in a library built for alpha chains; its size means little. V usage is TRBV29-1 and J usage is TRBJ2-3; no clear D. Per the germline V gene, CDR1 is SQVTM and CDR2 is ANQGSEA. This CDR3 region has 13 residues. Deletions cut 6 bases from V and 2 bases from J, with 12 bases between. In DNA form, the CDR3 reads TGCAGCGTCACCGGTGACCTCACAGATACGCAGTATTTT. Its protein is CSVTGDLTDTQYF.

This clonotype has at least ten counts. Found in a library prepared for alpha chains, this beta chain is an off-target read, and its abundance has little meaning. This chain uses TRBV20-1 with TRBJ1-5; weak D call: TRBD1 (5 bases). V shed 4 bases and J shed 6 bases, with 13 bases lying between them. Germline V gene lookup returns CDR1 DFQATT and CDR2 SNEGSKA (reference sequence). The CDR3 consists of 13 residues. The CDR3 sequence is CSAIRGVGQPQHF. CDR3 in DNA: TGCAGTGCTATTCGAGGGGTGGGTCAGCCCCAGCATTTT.

This clonotype was recorded at least ten times. This beta chain turned up in a library designed for alpha chains; as an off-target read, its abundance says little. The J gene is TRBJ1-2, the V gene TRBV18; weak D call: TRBD1 (5 bases). Trimming shortened V by 3 bases and J by 0 bases, and 17 bases separated the two germline ends. The CDR3 is 17 amino acids. Germline V lookup: CDR1 KGHSH, CDR2 LQKENI. CDR3 residues: CASSPLGDSASNYGYTF. Here the CDR3 DNA reads TGTGCCAGCTCACCTCTTGGCGACAGCGCCTCTAACTATGGCTACACCTTC. The full variable domain, its missing parts supplied by reference TRBV18 and TRBJ1-2, is NAGVMQNPRHLVRRRGQEARLRCSPMKGHSHVYWYRQLPEEGLKFMVYLQKENIIDESGMPKERFSAEFPKEGPSILRIQQVVRGDSAAYFCASSPLGDSASNYGYTFGSGTRLTVV.

This clonotype was recorded many times. Because the library targeted alpha chains, this beta chain is an off-target read whose size means little. The V gene is TRBV29-1, the J gene TRBJ2-3; D is possibly TRBD2 (5 bases). Trimming stripped 3 bases from V and 1 base from J, with 8 bases between. This CDR3 is built from 13 residues. Germline V gene lookup returns CDR1 SQVTM and CDR2 ANQGSEA. The CDR3 spells CSVDEGGTDTQYF. In DNA form, the CDR3 reads TGCAGCGTTGATGAGGGCGGCACAGATACGCAGTATTTT.

Relative to its sample, this clonotype is medium-sized (0.01 to 0.1%). This beta chain is a stray read from a library made for alpha chains; its abundance is not meaningful. V gene TRBV2 combines with J gene TRBJ1-1; D gene ambiguous. The V gene's germline CDR1 is SNHLY and CDR2 FYNNEI. The CDR3 is made up of 14 amino acids. Trimming took off 7 bases at V and 5 bases at J, with 17 bases between the two ends. The CDR3 sequence is CASIVRKGGTEAFF. In DNA form, the CDR3 reads TGTGCCAGCATAGTTCGAAAGGGAGGGACTGAAGCTTTCTTT. The whole variable domain, filled in from reference TRBV2 and TRBJ1-1, reads EPEVTQTPSHQVTQMGQEVILRCVPISNHLYFYWYRQILGQKVEFLVSFYNNEISEKSEIFDDQFSVERPDGSNFTLKIRSTKLEDSAMYFCASIVRKGGTEAFFGQGTRLTVV.

This clonotype was seen at least ten times. A library prepared for alpha chains yielded this beta chain as an off-target read; its size is of little meaning. The genes are TRBV5-6 and TRBJ1-1, with D unclear. The CDR3 consists of 15 residues. The V gene lost 0 bases and the J gene lost 1 base, with 10 bases spanning the gap. Germline loops: CDR1 SGHDT, CDR2 YYEEEE. CDR3 in DNA: TGTGCCAGCAGCTTGGGTCCGGAGGGGAACACTGAAGCTTTCTTT. Its translation is CASSLGPEGNTEAFF. Combining the CDR3 with reference TRBV5-6 and TRBJ1-1 gives the whole variable domain DAGVTQSPTHLIKTRGQQVTLRCSPKSGHDTVSWYQQALGQGPQFIFQYYEEEERQRGNFPDRFSGHQFPNYSSELNVNALLLGDSALYLCASSLGPEGNTEAFFGQGTRLTVV.

By its share, this clonotype is medium-sized (0.01 to 0.1%). This beta chain appears as a stray read in a library generated for alpha chains; its size is not informative. The chain joins TRBV28 to TRBJ1-4; D possibly corresponds to TRBD1 (6 bases). The ends were cut back, 6 bases at V and 7 bases at J, with 12 bases in the middle. The CDR3 runs to 13 residues. Germline V gene data show CDR1 as MDHEN and CDR2 as SYDVKM. CDR3 in amino acids: CASSPQGIEKLFF. The CDR3 bases are TGTGCCAGCAGCCCACAGGGTATTGAAAAACTGTTTTTT.

This clonotype was detected many times. Found in a library prepared for alpha chains, this beta chain is an off-target read, and its abundance has little meaning. The J gene is TRBJ2-3, the V gene TRBV10-2; D call uncertain. The V gene's germline CDR1 is WSHSY and CDR2 SAAADI. This CDR3 contains 11 residues. With 4 bases removed from V and 4 bases from J, the gap between germline ends came to 3 bases. CDR3 sequence (DNA): TGCGCCAGCAGTGGTTCAGATACGCAGTATTTT. Translation: CASSGSDTQYF.